The clone carrying this T cell receptor (beta chain) appeared many times. No antigen is known for it. A read error may account for a junction end that differs from germline. The PBMCs studied were ones that came from 8.5 to 10 ml fresh peripheral blood. Researchers amplified the TCR beta CDR3 regions from RNA transcripts. First-round RT-PCR with HTBI primers amplified the TCR CDR3 region. TCRdb reprocessed the multiplex PCR reads with MiXCR, giving one entry per CDR3 protein. Among a few hundred thousand distinct CDR3 sequences, approximately 15% were seen once, and the ten largest hold 7.3%. This sample stems from a study of T cells in Graves' hyperthyroidism and ophthalmopathy. General study findings and limits: Also found in blood were most expanded thyroid clonotypes above 0.001.

Germline V gene sequence: CDR1 SEHNR, CDR2 FQNEAQ (reference sequence). This CDR3 spans 12 amino acids. The clonotype comes from a woman aged 25 to 39 with Graves' hyperthyroidism. Sequencing was carried out using blood. The chain uses TRBV7-9 and TRBJ1-1; a possible D gene is TRBD1 (5 bases). The CDR3 DNA reads TGTGCCAGCAGTTTAGCAGGGACTGAAGCTTTCTTT. Residues: CASSLAGTEAFF.